These T cell receptor beta chains were read from a single sample in a study of molecular identifiers for immune sequencing clone quantification. TCRdb independently ran MiXCR on the PCR reads; one entry per CDR3 protein. This sample carries 5,600 or so distinct CDR3 sequences, less than 20% of them seen once, and the ten largest clones take 2% to 3%. Sequencing was done on a sample of naive CD8+ T cells from blood, with Jurkat cell RNA spiked in. All receptors derive from a human donor in good health. Some libraries in this study had Jurkat cell RNA spiked in. CDR3s include the opening cysteine and the closing phenylalanine or tryptophan. Fields, in order: clone size, J gene, V gene, D gene, CDR3 protein, CDR3 DNA. D genes are given only for firm matches. Rows may omit the clone size; those that give it use once, few, many or a size class.

clone_size: NA; j_call: TRBJ2-3; v_call: TRBV13; d_call: TRBD2; cdr3_aa: CASGLAGVKLKDTQCF; cdr3_nt: TGTGCCAGCGGTCTAGCGGGAGTCAAACTGAAAGATACGCAGTGTTTC
clone_size: NA; j_call: TRBJ1-5; v_call: TRBV10-3; d_call: NA; cdr3_aa: CAISESDRDGIRPQHF; cdr3_nt: TGTGCCATCAGTGAAAGCGACCGGGACGGGATCAGGCCCCAGCATTTT
clone_size: medium-sized; j_call: TRBJ1-4; v_call: TRBV3-1; d_call: NA; cdr3_aa: CASSQDLLELFF; cdr3_nt: TGTGCCAGCAGCCAAGACCTCCTAGAACTGTTTTTT
clone_size: few; j_call: TRBJ2-1; v_call: TRBV7-3; d_call: NA; cdr3_aa: CASSLGLTSYNEQFF; cdr3_nt: TGTGCCAGCAGCTTAGGGCTTACCTCGTACAATGAGCAGTTCTTC
clone_size: medium-sized; j_call: TRBJ2-5; v_call: TRBV20-1; d_call: TRBD2; cdr3_aa: CSARDLSSGGPPETQYF; cdr3_nt: TGCAGTGCTAGAGATTTGAGTAGCGGGGGCCCCCCAGAGACCCAGTACTTC
clone_size: medium-sized; j_call: TRBJ2-1; v_call: TRBV24-1; d_call: TRBD1; cdr3_aa: CATSDFDRAVNEQFF; cdr3_nt: TGTGCCACCAGTGATTTCGACAGGGCCGTGAATGAGCAGTTCTTC
clone_size: medium-sized; j_call: TRBJ1-2; v_call: TRBV20-1; d_call: NA; cdr3_aa: CSAREPHSVYGYTF; cdr3_nt: TGCAGTGCTAGAGAACCCCACAGCGTATATGGCTACACCTTC
clone_size: medium-sized; j_call: TRBJ1-1; v_call: TRBV4-3; d_call: NA; cdr3_aa: CASSQDAGNTEAFF; cdr3_nt: TGCGCCAGCAGCCAAGATGCGGGGAACACTGAAGCTTTCTTT
clone_size: many; j_call: TRBJ2-7; v_call: TRBV30; d_call: NA; cdr3_aa: CAWSPLGTGYAEQYF; cdr3_nt: TGTGCCTGGAGTCCCCTAGGAACGGGATACGCGGAGCAGTACTTC
clone_size: medium-sized; j_call: TRBJ2-7; v_call: TRBV19; d_call: NA; cdr3_aa: CASSIEPAVEQYF; cdr3_nt: TGTGCCAGTAGTATAGAGCCCGCGGTCGAGCAGTACTTC
clone_size: NA; j_call: TRBJ1-2; v_call: TRBV7-2; d_call: NA; cdr3_aa: CASSPRIYGYTF; cdr3_nt: TGTGCCAGCAGCCCCCGAATTTATGGCTACACCTTC
clone_size: medium-sized; j_call: TRBJ1-1; v_call: TRBV6-6; d_call: NA; cdr3_aa: CASSYPLPMGTEAFF; cdr3_nt: TGTGCCAGCAGTTACCCCCTCCCTATGGGCACTGAAGCTTTCTTT
clone_size: medium-sized; j_call: TRBJ2-3; v_call: TRBV27; d_call: NA; cdr3_aa: CASSPPWVTGTDTQYF; cdr3_nt: TGTGCCAGCAGTCCGCCTTGGGTCACGGGTACAGATACGCAGTATTTT
clone_size: medium-sized; j_call: TRBJ1-6; v_call: TRBV7-8; d_call: NA; cdr3_aa: CASSSYNSPLHF; cdr3_nt: TGTGCCTCGTCTAGCTATAATTCACCCCTCCACTTT
clone_size: many; j_call: TRBJ2-3; v_call: TRBV12-5; d_call: NA; cdr3_aa: CASGLAYKETDTQYF; cdr3_nt: TGTGCTAGTGGTTTGGCATATAAGGAGACAGATACGCAGTATTTT
clone_size: many; j_call: TRBJ2-1; v_call: TRBV6-2/TRBV6-3; d_call: TRBD2; cdr3_aa: CASSPGLVGHEQFF; cdr3_nt: TGTGCCAGCAGTCCCGGACTAGTGGGCCATGAGCAGTTCTTC
clone_size: NA; j_call: TRBJ2-3; v_call: TRBV5-6; d_call: NA; cdr3_aa: CASSLPRNTDTQYF; cdr3_nt: TGTGCCAGCAGCTTGCCCAGGAACACAGATACGCAGTATTTT
clone_size: NA; j_call: TRBJ2-2; v_call: TRBV6-5; d_call: NA; cdr3_aa: CANSYLSFGELFF; cdr3_nt: TGTGCCAACAGTTACTTGAGTTTCGGGGAGCTGTTTTTT
clone_size: medium-sized; j_call: TRBJ2-7; v_call: TRBV4-1; d_call: NA; cdr3_aa: CASSQVPDYEQYF; cdr3_nt: TGCGCCAGCAGCCAAGTACCCGACTACGAGCAGTACTTC
clone_size: medium-sized; j_call: TRBJ2-3; v_call: TRBV7-6; d_call: TRBD2; cdr3_aa: CASSLASGRAADTQYF; cdr3_nt: TGTGCCAGCAGCTTAGCTAGCGGGAGGGCGGCGGATACGCAGTATTTT
clone_size: medium-sized; j_call: TRBJ1-2; v_call: TRBV20-1; d_call: NA; cdr3_aa: CSARDSRELAGYTF; cdr3_nt: TGCAGTGCTAGAGATTCAAGGGAGTTAGCTGGCTACACCTTC
clone_size: medium-sized; j_call: TRBJ2-5; v_call: TRBV4-3; d_call: TRBD2; cdr3_aa: CASSPSPAASGRAVETQYF; cdr3_nt: TGCGCCAGCAGCCCTAGCCCGGCTGCTAGCGGGAGGGCCGTGGAGACCCAGTACTTC
clone_size: medium-sized; j_call: TRBJ2-3; v_call: TRBV10-3; d_call: TRBD2; cdr3_aa: CAISVFERESTDTQYF; cdr3_nt: TGTGCCATTTCAGTTTTCGAGCGGGAGAGCACAGATACGCAGTATTTT
clone_size: medium-sized; j_call: TRBJ1-1; v_call: TRBV5-1; d_call: TRBD1; cdr3_aa: CASSLGDRANTEAFF; cdr3_nt: TGCGCCAGCAGCTTGGGGGACAGGGCGAACACTGAAGCTTTCTTT
clone_size: medium-sized; j_call: TRBJ2-7; v_call: TRBV5-1; d_call: NA; cdr3_aa: CASSLAAGYEQYF; cdr3_nt: TGCGCCAGCAGCTTGGCGGCAGGCTACGAGCAGTACTTC